The present T cell receptor (beta chain) was sequenced within a study of regulatory T cells in long-lasting Graves disease. Time point in this sample: newly diagnosed GD, antithyroid drugs for less than 3 months. TCR sequences were obtained from RNA taken from PBMCs. The patient group derived from an endocrinology department in Xi'an, China. Approximately 9.6 milliliters of peripheral blood were drawn into EDTA tubes. Germline CDR1 reads KGHDR; CDR2 reads SFDVKD. Trimming left V 4 bases short and J 1 base short, with 7 bases between. The CDR3 totals 14 residues. This clonotype occurred a few times. Its target is unknown. Findings of the study overall: Fewer public clonotypes were shared by new patients (roughly 970) than by persistent patients (about 2,700).

The authors built TCR beta libraries using iRepertoire HTBI primers and Arm-PCR of CDR3 regions. In TCRdb, the multiplex PCR reads were re-called with MiXCR into one record per CDR3 protein. Of 350,000 to 450,000 distinct CDR3 sequences detected, about 16% appear once; the ten largest clones hold 16%. This sample also belongs to another study, concerning T cells in Graves' hyperthyroidism and ophthalmopathy.

Sequencing used peripheral blood mononuclear cells (PBMCs), obtained at new diagnosis, from a patient treated with antithyroid drugs. This TCR derives from a woman under 40 with Graves disease. The V call is TRBV24-1, the J call TRBJ1-5; possibly TRBD1 for D (5 bases). The CDR3 DNA reads as TGTGCCACCAGTGACAGGGCAAGCAATCAGCCCCAGCATTTT. Protein sequence: CATSDRASNQPQHF.